The next 19 T cell receptor beta chains were all read from a single sample in a study of Graves' ophthalmopathy and Graves' hyperthyroidism. TCR beta CDR3 regions were amplified from RNA transcripts. HTBI primers primed a first-round RT-PCR, and a second-round multiplex PCR followed. From the multiplex PCR reads, TCRdb called clonotypes with MiXCR, one entry per CDR3 protein. The sample has a few hundred thousand distinct CDR3 sequences, 15% to 20% seen once. Sample: peripheral blood. The origin of the receptors is an adult man with Graves' ophthalmopathy.

This clonotype was counted at least ten times. The chain combines TRBV11-1 with TRBJ2-2; TRBD2 matches 7 bases. Germline V gene data show CDR1 as SGHAT and CDR2 as FQDESV (reference sequence). There are 16 residues in the CDR3. V gave up 5 bases and J gave up 3 bases; unmatched junction bases: 9. CDR3 nucleotides: TGTGCCAGCAGCCCTCGGGGGAGGGGCGACACCGGGGAGCTGTTTTTT. It encodes CASSPRGRGDTGELFF.

This clonotype was seen at least ten times. A much larger clonotype is one base distant, so this may be a read error. This CDR3 fails to terminate in the conserved phenylalanine or tryptophan, so it likely reflects a read error. The chain carries TRBV27 and TRBJ2-7, with D tentatively TRBD1 or TRBD2 (5 bases each). Germline V gives CDR1 MNHEY, CDR2 SMNVEV (reference sequence). The length of the CDR3 is 13 residues. V lost 5 bases and J lost 2, with 10 bases in between. CDR3 region: CASSPVGAYEQYI. The CDR3 bases are TGTGCCAGCAGTCCCGTGGGGGCCTACGAGCAGTACATC.

This clonotype showed up many times. The CDR3, as DNA: TGCAGTGCCCCCGGTCGGGGGGGCAGGAAGGAGACCCAGTACTTC. Its protein is CSAPGRGGRKETQYF. This chain uses TRBV20-1 with TRBJ2-5, with 8 bases identical to TRBD2. The CDR3 runs 15 residues. Per the germline V gene, CDR1 is DFQATT and CDR2 is SNEGSKA (reference sequence). Unmatched junction bases numbered 14, after V lost 6 bases and J lost 5 bases.

This clonotype was counted at least ten times. V is TRBV5-1 and J is TRBJ2-5; D may be TRBD1 (6 bases). The CDR3 loop spans 15 amino acids. V was cut by 1 base and J by 0 bases, with 10 bases left in between. Germline CDR1 is SGHRS and CDR2 is YFSETQ. In nucleotides, the CDR3 is TGCGCCAGCAGCTTGCAGGGACAAAACCAAGAGACCCAGTACTTC. Protein: CASSLQGQNQETQYF.

Many counts were recorded for this clonotype. The chain employs TRBV19 and TRBJ1-2; TRBD1 matches 8 bases. The CDR3 sequence is 16 residues long. Trimming removed 4 bases from V and 6 bases from J; junction bases left unmatched: 13. The germline CDR1 and CDR2 sequences are LNHDA and SQIVND (reference sequence). CDR3 nucleotides: TGTGCCAGTAGTACGAGACAGGGGACGGGTATTCATGGCTACACCTTC. Translation gives CASSTRQGTGIHGYTF.

This clonotype was counted a few times. The chain combines TRBV7-2 with TRBJ1-1; tentatively, D is TRBD1 (6 bases). Deletions cut 3 bases from V and 0 bases from J, with 11 bases between. The length of the CDR3 is 15 residues. Germline V gene sequence: CDR1 SGHTA, CDR2 FQGNSA. The CDR3 DNA reads TGTGCCAGCAGCTTGTGGACAGTCATGAACACTGAAGCTTTCTTT. Protein product: CASSLWTVMNTEAFF.

The table lists this clonotype with a count of one. Possible read error: a much larger clone is one base away. The chain links TRBV7-2 to TRBJ2-5; D remains unclear. Germline CDR1 SGHTA, CDR2 FQGNSA. V was shortened by 3 bases and J by 13 bases, with 21 bases between the two germline ends. The CDR3 runs 14 residues. The CDR3 loop is CASSLNRPYEAPYF. Written as DNA, the CDR3 is TGTGCCAGCAGCTTGAATCGGCCTTATGAGGCCCCGTACTTC.

This clonotype was seen ten or more times. The rearrangement links TRBV9 to TRBJ1-5, with TRBD1 matching 8 bases. CDR1 and CDR2 (germline): SGDLS, YYNGEE. The CDR3 has 15 residues. Trimming cost V 2 bases and J 2 bases; bases outside gene matches: 3. CDR3 region: CASSVTDRGNQPQHF. The CDR3, as DNA: TGTGCCAGCAGCGTTACGGACAGGGGCAATCAGCCCCAGCATTTT.

This clonotype was detected only a few times. The chain is built from TRBV5-1 and TRBJ1-2; TRBD1 is a possible D gene (5 bases). Germline CDR1 reads SGHRS; CDR2 reads YFSETQ. The CDR3 is made up of 17 amino acids. Trimming pared 7 bases from V and 0 bases from J, leaving 22 bases between. CDR3: CASEAAPGQGANYGYTF. For the CDR3, the DNA is TGCGCCAGCGAGGCCGCCCCGGGCCAGGGAGCTAACTATGGCTACACCTTC.

This clonotype has ten or more counts. The chain couples TRBV2 to TRBJ1-1; D is uncertain. V shed 3 bases and J shed 6 bases, with 11 bases lying between them. Germline loops: CDR1 SNHLY, CDR2 FYNNEI. This CDR3 comprises 13 residues. The DNA of the CDR3 is TGTGCCAGCAGTGACCCCCAGCGGGCTGAAGCTTTCTTT. Amino acid sequence: CASSDPQRAEAFF.

The table lists this clonotype with many counts. The chain combines TRBV2 with TRBJ2-7, with 7 bases that match TRBD1. Germline assignment: CDR1 SNHLY and CDR2 FYNNEI. J was trimmed by 1 base and V by 6 bases; bases with no gene match: 6. The CDR3 contains 14 residues. CDR3 nucleotide sequence: TGTGCCAGCAGGACGGGACAGCTATCCTACGAGCAGTACTTC. This gives the protein CASRTGQLSYEQYF.

This clonotype was found many times. The V gene is TRBV12-3 or TRBV12-4, the J gene TRBJ1-2; D might be TRBD1 (6 bases). This CDR3 spans 13 amino acids. V shed 7 bases and J shed 8 bases, with 17 bases lying between them. CDR3 in amino acids: CASTPVTGGGYTF. CDR3 coding DNA: TGTGCCAGCACCCCTGTGACAGGCGGGGGCTACACCTTC.

This clonotype came up many times. The chain recombines TRBV18 with TRBJ2-5; D is ambiguous. Between the trimmed V and J ends, which lost 3 bases and 5 bases, there was a span of 13 bases. CDR1 and CDR2 (germline): KGHSH, LQKENI. This CDR3 contains 14 residues. The CDR3 nucleotides read TGTGCCAGCTCACCGGGAAGGGCTACGGAGACCCAGTACTTC. This translates into CASSPGRATETQYF.

V is TRBV19 and J is TRBJ2-2; 7 positions agree with TRBD1. The CDR3 runs 15 residues. The germline V gene has CDR1 LNHDA and CDR2 SQIVND (reference sequence). Trimming cost V 4 bases and J 4 bases; bases outside gene matches: 6. The CDR3 loop is CASSKQQGSTGELFF. As DNA, the CDR3 is TGTGCCAGTAGTAAACAACAGGGGAGCACCGGGGAGCTGTTTTTT. Combining the CDR3 with reference TRBV19 and TRBJ2-2 gives the whole variable domain DGGITQSPKYLFRKEGQNVTLSCEQNLNHDAMYWYRQDPGQGLRLIYYSQIVNDFQKGDIAEGYSVSREKKESFPLTVTSAQKNPTAFYLCASSKQQGSTGELFFGEGSRLTVL.

In this sample, this clonotype turned up many times. The chain has TRBV28 and TRBJ2-5; TRBD2 aligns across 8 bases. J was trimmed by 4 bases and V by 8 bases; bases with no gene match: 12. The CDR3 loop spans 15 amino acids. CDR1 and CDR2 (germline): MDHEN, SYDVKM. The CDR3 DNA follows: TGTGCCAGCCTAAACCCGGGACTAGGGATAGAGACCCAGTACTTC. It encodes CASLNPGLGIETQYF.

A remark on this clonotype: This may be a read error: a much more frequent sequence differs by one nucleotide. Lacking the conserved final phenylalanine or tryptophan, this CDR3 likely reflects a read error. The rearrangement uses TRBV6-5 and TRBJ2-2, with TRBD1 matching 9 bases. J was trimmed by 6 bases and V by 2 bases; bases with no gene match: 4. The CDR3 extends over 15 amino acids. The germline gives CDR1 MNHEY, CDR2 SVGAGI. The CDR3 bases are TGTGCCAGCAGTTACGACAGGGGGGTAGCCGGGGAGCTGTTTGTT. Protein product: CASSYDRGVAGELFV.

The V call is TRBV15, the J call TRBJ1-1, with a possible D match to TRBD1 (6 bases). V lost 8 bases and J 13 bases, leaving 20 bases between the germline ends. Germline V gives CDR1 LNHNV, CDR2 YYDKDF (reference sequence). The CDR3 loop spans 12 amino acids. The CDR3 loop is CATSRTATPSFF. CDR3 sequence (DNA): TGTGCCACCTCTCGGACAGCTACTCCAAGTTTCTTT.

Ten or more counts support this clonotype. J is TRBJ2-5 and V is TRBV20-1; no firm D call. Germline V gene data show CDR1 as DFQATT and CDR2 as SNEGSKA (reference sequence). This CDR3 has 13 amino acids. Trimming took off 5 bases at V and 2 bases at J, with 12 bases between the two ends. In nucleotides, the CDR3 is TGCAGTGCTCCCCGGGTCCGGCAAGAGACCCAGTACTTC. It specifies CSAPRVRQETQYF.

This clonotype was recorded many times. The J gene is TRBJ1-3, the V gene TRBV12-3 or TRBV12-4; D gene uncertain. The V gene lost 5 bases and the J gene lost 2 bases, with 1 base spanning the gap. The CDR3 runs 11 residues. The CDR3 loop is CASSPGNTIYF. The CDR3 DNA reads as TGTGCCAGCAGTCCTGGAAACACCATATATTTT.